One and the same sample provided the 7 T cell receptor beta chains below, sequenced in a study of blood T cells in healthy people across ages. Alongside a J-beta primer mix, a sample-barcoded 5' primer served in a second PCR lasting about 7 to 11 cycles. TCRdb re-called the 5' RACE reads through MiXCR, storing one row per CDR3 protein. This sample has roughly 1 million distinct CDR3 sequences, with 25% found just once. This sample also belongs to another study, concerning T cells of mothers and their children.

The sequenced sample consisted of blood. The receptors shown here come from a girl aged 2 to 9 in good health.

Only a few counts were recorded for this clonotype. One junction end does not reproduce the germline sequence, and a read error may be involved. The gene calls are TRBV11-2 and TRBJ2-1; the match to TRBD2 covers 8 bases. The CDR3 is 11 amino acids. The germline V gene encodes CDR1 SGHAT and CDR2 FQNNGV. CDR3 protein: CASSPGRGGIF. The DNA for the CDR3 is TGTGCCAGCAGCCCCGGGAGGGGCGGAATCTTC.

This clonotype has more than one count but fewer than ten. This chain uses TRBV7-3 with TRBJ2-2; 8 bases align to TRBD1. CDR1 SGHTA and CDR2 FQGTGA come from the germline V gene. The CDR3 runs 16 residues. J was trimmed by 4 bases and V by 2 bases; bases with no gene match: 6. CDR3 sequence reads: CASSLETGASTGELFF. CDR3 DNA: TGTGCCAGCAGCTTAGAGACAGGGGCTAGCACCGGGGAGCTGTTTTTT.

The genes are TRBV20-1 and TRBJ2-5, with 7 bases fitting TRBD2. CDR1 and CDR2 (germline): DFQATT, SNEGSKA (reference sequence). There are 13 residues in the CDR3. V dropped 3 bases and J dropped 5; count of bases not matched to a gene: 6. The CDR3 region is CSARGGGSETQYF. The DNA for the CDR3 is TGCAGTGCTAGGGGAGGCGGGAGTGAGACCCAGTACTTC.

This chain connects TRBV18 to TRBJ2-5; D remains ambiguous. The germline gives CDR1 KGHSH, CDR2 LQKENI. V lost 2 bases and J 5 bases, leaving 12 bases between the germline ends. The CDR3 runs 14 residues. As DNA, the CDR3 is TGTGCCAGCTCACCAGGCGGAGCGACGGAGACCCAGTACTTC. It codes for CASSPGGATETQYF.

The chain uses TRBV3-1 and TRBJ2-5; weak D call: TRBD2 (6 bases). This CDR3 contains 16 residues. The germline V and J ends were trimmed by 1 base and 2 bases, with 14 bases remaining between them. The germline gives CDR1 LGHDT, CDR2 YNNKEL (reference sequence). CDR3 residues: CASSQVPREPQETQYF. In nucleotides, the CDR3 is TGTGCCAGCAGCCAAGTACCGCGGGAACCTCAAGAGACCCAGTACTTC.

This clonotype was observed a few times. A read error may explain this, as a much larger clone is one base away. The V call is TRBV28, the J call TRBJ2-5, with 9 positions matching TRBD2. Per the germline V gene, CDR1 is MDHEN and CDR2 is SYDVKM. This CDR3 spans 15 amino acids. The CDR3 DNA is TGTGCCAGCAGGCGACTAGCGGAATACCAAGAGACCCAGTGCTTC. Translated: CASRRLAEYQETQCF.

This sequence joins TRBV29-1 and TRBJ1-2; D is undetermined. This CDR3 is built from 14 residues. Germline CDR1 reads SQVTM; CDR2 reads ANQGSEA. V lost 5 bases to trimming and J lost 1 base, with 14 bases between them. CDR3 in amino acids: CSVSGSTFNYGYTF. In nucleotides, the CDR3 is TGCAGCGTTTCGGGGTCCACCTTTAACTATGGCTACACCTTC. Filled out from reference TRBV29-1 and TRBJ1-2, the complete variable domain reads SAVISQKPSRDICQRGTSLTIQCQVDSQVTMMFWYRQQPGQSLTLIATANQGSEATYESGFVIDKFPISRPNLTFSTLTVSNMSPEDSSIYLCSVSGSTFNYGYTFGSGTRLTVV.